This T cell receptor beta chain was sequenced for a study of blood T cell repertoires in COVID-19. Study as a whole: Acute and convalescent COVID-19 specimens originated in the United States, Italy and Spain. From T cells, B-cell-depleted T cells, or PBMCs came the material, which was cDNA or gDNA.

CDR1 is LNHDA, CDR2 SQIVND, per germline (reference sequence). V gave up 7 bases and J gave up 0 bases; unmatched junction bases: 8. The CDR3 consists of 17 residues. Under the authors' procedure: Researchers report that nucleated cell counts were estimated from reference gene primer amplification. Clones were sequenced by immunoSEQ multiplex PCR, and TCRdb holds only the in-frame ones, with some missing. V and J calls and clone size come straight from that table; D and trimming were deduced from the DNA. The sample carries around 380,000 clones, approximately 77% recorded once. The sample consisted of peripheral blood. The chain joins TRBV19 to TRBJ1-6, with 8 bases lining up with TRBD1. This TCR was recovered from a human donor with acute or convalescent COVID-19. The donor label of this sample is uncertain. Written as DNA, the CDR3 is TGTGCCAGTACCCCCGGACAGGGCTTCTCCTATAATTCACCCCTCCACTTT. Protein sequence: CASTPGQGFSYNSPLHF.